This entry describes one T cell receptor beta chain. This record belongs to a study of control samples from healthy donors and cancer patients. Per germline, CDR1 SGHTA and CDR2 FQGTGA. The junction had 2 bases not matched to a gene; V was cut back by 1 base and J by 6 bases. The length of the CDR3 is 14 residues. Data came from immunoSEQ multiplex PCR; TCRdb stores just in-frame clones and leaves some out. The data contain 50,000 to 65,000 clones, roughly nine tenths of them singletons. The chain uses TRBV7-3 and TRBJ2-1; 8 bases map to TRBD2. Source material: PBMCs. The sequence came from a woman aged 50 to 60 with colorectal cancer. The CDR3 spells CASSLIAGRNEQFF. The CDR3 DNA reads TGTGCCAGCAGCTTAATAGCGGGGCGCAATGAGCAGTTCTTC.